One sample yielded the 13 T cell receptor beta chains listed below, sequenced in a study of cytomegalovirus exposure and HLA in healthy donors. 13 Jbeta primers and 60 Vbeta primers were used for the PCR. Measured with immunoSEQ multiplex PCR; TCRdb has only the in-frame clones, and not every one. The table shows 150,000 to 200,000 clones, with 75% to 90% occurring only once. Material: PBMCs. Receptors originate from a woman under 30 in good health and CMV-seronegative.

V and J are TRBV29-1 and TRBJ1-2, with no clear D. There are 13 residues in the CDR3. In germline, CDR1 is SQVTM, CDR2 ANQGSEA. Between the trimmed V and J ends, which lost 4 bases and 0 bases, there was a span of 9 bases. Here the CDR3 DNA reads TGCAGCGTTGTGGCAGGCGCTAACTATGGCTACACCTTC. Translated, it gives CSVVAGANYGYTF.

The chain links TRBV11-2 to TRBJ2-1; 8 positions agree with TRBD2. The length of the CDR3 is 19 residues. V lost 5 bases, J lost 2 bases, and 17 bases stayed unmatched. Germline values: CDR1 SGHAT, CDR2 FQNNGV. CDR3 protein: CASSQIPASAGGPYNEQFF. The CDR3 bases are TGTGCCAGCAGCCAAATCCCGGCTTCGGCGGGAGGACCCTACAATGAGCAGTTCTTC. Full variable domain (outside the CDR3, taken from reference TRBV11-2 and TRBJ2-1): EAGVAQSPRYKIIEKRQSVAFWCNPISGHATLYWYQQILGQGPKLLIQFQNNGVVDDSQLPKDRFSAERLKGVDSTLKIQPAKLEDSAVYLCASSQIPASAGGPYNEQFFGPGTRLTVL.

The chain links TRBV19 to TRBJ2-7; no definite D call. This CDR3 contains 11 residues. V gave up 1 base and J gave up 6 bases, with 4 bases separating them. Germline loops: CDR1 LNHDA, CDR2 SQIVND (reference sequence). CDR3 bases: TGTGCCAGTAGTATAGGGGCCGAGCAGTACTTC. Protein product: CASSIGAEQYF.

The chain carries TRBV30 and TRBJ2-1, with 7 positions matching TRBD1. After removal of 0 bases from V and 5 bases from J, the junction contained 7 bases not matched to a gene. Germline CDR1 is GTSNPN and CDR2 is SVGIG (reference sequence). The CDR3 covers 15 residues. The CDR3 region is CAWSVMSQGNNEQFF. In DNA, the CDR3 is TGTGCCTGGAGTGTAATGTCACAGGGGAACAATGAGCAGTTCTTC.

A single count supports this clone. The V call is TRBV9, the J call TRBJ1-1; 7 positions match TRBD1. Germline V gene lookup returns CDR1 SGDLS and CDR2 YYNGEE. J gave up 3 bases and V 0 bases, and 5 bases lay outside the gene matches. CDR3 size: 15 residues. The CDR3 nucleotides read TGTGCCAGCAGCGTAGACAGGGGTCGGTACACTGAAGCTTTCTTT. Amino acids: CASSVDRGRYTEAFF.

The chain combines TRBV7-9 with TRBJ2-7; D remains unclear. The CDR3 length is 12 residues. The V end was cut by 5 bases, the J end by 5 bases, with 10 bases between. Germline assignment: CDR1 SEHNR and CDR2 FQNEAQ (reference sequence). Here the CDR3 DNA reads TGTGCCAGCAGCCCTCGAGATGACGAGCAGTACTTC. This translates into CASSPRDDEQYF. The full variable domain, rest sourced from reference TRBV7-9 and TRBJ2-7, is DTGVSQNPRHKITKRGQNVTFRCDPISEHNRLYWYRQTLGQGPEFLTYFQNEAQLEKSRLLSDRFSAERPKGSFSTLEIQRTEQGDSAMYLCASSPRDDEQYFGPGTRLTVT.

The chain combines TRBV4-1 with TRBJ1-1, with D possibly being TRBD1 (5 bases). V lost 1 base and J lost 1, with 13 bases in between. Germline V CDR1 and CDR2: MGHRA, YSYEKL. The CDR3 is 16 residues long. CDR3 coding DNA: TGCGCCAGCAGCCAAGTTCTCAGGGTTAGGAACACTGAAGCTTTCTTT. Protein sequence: CASSQVLRVRNTEAFF.

The CDR3 bases are TGCGCCAGCAGCGTCCGGGACAGCTATGAAAAACTGTTTTTT. As protein: CASSVRDSYEKLFF. The chain carries TRBV5-1 and TRBJ1-4; 7 positions match TRBD1. V shed 4 bases, J shed 6 bases, and the junction held 6 bases outside the gene matches. Germline CDR1 reads SGHRS; CDR2 reads YFSETQ. CDR3 length: 14 residues.

The chain carries TRBV19 and TRBJ1-2, with 11 bases identical to TRBD1. The germline V gene has CDR1 LNHDA and CDR2 SQIVND (reference sequence). The CDR3 is 16 amino acids. Trimming took 5 bases from V and 0 from J; bases not matched to a gene: 5. CDR3 in DNA: TGTGCCAGTAGTGGGACAGGGGGTAGAGCTAACTATGGCTACACCTTC. It is translated as CASSGTGGRANYGYTF.

The rearrangement links TRBV5-8 to TRBJ1-4; 7 bases match TRBD1. J lost 3 bases, V lost 2 bases, and 4 bases had no gene match. Looked up from germline, CDR1 is SGHTS and CDR2 is YDEGEE. The CDR3 has 15 residues. CDR3: CASSFHRGANEKLFF. For the CDR3, the DNA is TGTGCCAGCAGCTTCCACAGGGGTGCTAATGAAAAACTGTTTTTT.

V gene TRBV2 combines with J gene TRBJ1-1; D gene uncertain. Trimming shortened V by 9 bases and J by 5 bases, and 16 bases separated the two germline ends. This CDR3 comprises 13 residues. Looked up from germline, CDR1 is SNHLY and CDR2 is FYNNEI. The CDR3 loop reads CARATGMGTEAFF. The CDR3 DNA sequence: TGTGCCAGGGCGACGGGAATGGGGACTGAAGCTTTCTTT.

The sample holds one count of this clone. The rearrangement uses TRBV7-2 and TRBJ2-3; 8 bases are a match to TRBD2. This CDR3 region has 17 residues. V lost 4 bases, J lost 4 bases, and 13 bases stayed unmatched. Germline V gives CDR1 SGHTA, CDR2 FQGNSA. The CDR3 DNA follows: TGTGCCAGCAGCTCGGGGGGGGGAAGGAGGCAGGCAGATACGCAGTATTTT. Encoded protein: CASSSGGGRRQADTQYF.

The gene calls are TRBV28 and TRBJ2-7; D uncertain. The germline V and J ends were trimmed by 2 bases and 4 bases, with 6 bases remaining between them. The CDR3 covers 12 residues. Germline loops: CDR1 MDHEN, CDR2 SYDVKM. CDR3 bases: TGTGCCAGCAGTTTACTGGAGTACGAGCAGTACTTC. Encoded protein: CASSLLEYEQYF.